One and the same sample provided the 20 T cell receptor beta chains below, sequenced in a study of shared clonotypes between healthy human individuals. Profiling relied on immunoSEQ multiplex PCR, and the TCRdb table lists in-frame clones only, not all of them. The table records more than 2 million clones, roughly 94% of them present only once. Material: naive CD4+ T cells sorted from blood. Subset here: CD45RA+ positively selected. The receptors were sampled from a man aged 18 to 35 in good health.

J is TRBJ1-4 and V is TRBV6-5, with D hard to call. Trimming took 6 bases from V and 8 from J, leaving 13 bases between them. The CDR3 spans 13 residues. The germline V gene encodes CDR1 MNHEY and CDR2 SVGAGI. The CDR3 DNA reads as TGTGCCAGCAGAGGCAGTGGTAGGGAAAAACTGTTTTTT. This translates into CASRGSGREKLFF.

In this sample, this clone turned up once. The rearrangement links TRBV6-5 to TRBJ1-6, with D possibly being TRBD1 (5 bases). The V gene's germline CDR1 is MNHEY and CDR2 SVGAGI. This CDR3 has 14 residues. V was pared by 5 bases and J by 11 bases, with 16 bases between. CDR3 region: CASSLAQGLPPLHF. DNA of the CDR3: TGTGCCAGCAGTCTAGCGCAGGGACTTCCACCCCTCCACTTT.

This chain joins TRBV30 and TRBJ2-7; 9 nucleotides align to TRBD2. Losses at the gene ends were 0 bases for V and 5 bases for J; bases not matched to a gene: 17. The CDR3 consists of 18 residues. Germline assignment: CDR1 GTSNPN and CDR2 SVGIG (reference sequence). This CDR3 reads CAWSVSPSSGTSSNEQYF. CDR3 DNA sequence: TGTGCCTGGAGTGTATCCCCCTCTAGCGGGACATCCTCTAACGAGCAGTACTTC. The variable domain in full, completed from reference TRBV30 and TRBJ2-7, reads SQTIHQWPATLVQPVGSPLSLECTVEGTSNPNLYWYRQAAGRGLQLLFYSVGIGQISSEVPQNLSASRPQDRQFILSSKKLLLSDSGFYLCAWSVSPSSGTSSNEQYFGPGTRLTVT.

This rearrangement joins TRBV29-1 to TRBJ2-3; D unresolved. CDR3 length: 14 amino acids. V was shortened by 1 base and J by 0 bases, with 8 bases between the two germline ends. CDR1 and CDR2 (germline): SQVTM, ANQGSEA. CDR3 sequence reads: CSVEAFPSTDTQYF. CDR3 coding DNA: TGCAGCGTTGAAGCTTTTCCTAGCACAGATACGCAGTATTTT.

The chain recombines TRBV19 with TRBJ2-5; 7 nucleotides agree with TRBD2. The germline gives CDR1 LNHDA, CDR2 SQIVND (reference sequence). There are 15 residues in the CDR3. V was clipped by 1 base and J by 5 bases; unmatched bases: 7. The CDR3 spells CASSIADGRSETQYF. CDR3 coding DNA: TGTGCCAGTAGTATAGCTGACGGGAGGAGTGAGACCCAGTACTTC.

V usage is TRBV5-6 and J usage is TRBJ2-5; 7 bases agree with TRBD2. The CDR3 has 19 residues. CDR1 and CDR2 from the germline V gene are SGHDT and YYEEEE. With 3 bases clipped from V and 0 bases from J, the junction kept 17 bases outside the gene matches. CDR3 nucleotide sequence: TGTGCCAGCAGCTCCCGAATCGGCGGGGGATGGGCTCACCAAGAGACCCAGTACTTC. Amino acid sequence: CASSSRIGGGWAHQETQYF. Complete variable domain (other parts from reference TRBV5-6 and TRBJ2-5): DAGVTQSPTHLIKTRGQQVTLRCSPKSGHDTVSWYQQALGQGPQFIFQYYEEEERQRGNFPDRFSGHQFPNYSSELNVNALLLGDSALYLCASSSRIGGGWAHQETQYFGPGTRLLVL.

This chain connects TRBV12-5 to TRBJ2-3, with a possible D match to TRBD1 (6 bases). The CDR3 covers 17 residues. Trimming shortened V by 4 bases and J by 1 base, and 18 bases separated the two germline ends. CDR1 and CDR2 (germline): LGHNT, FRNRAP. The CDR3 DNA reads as TGTGCTAGTGGTTCCCGAAGTTGGGGGCGGGGCACAGATACGCAGTATTTT. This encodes CASGSRSWGRGTDTQYF.

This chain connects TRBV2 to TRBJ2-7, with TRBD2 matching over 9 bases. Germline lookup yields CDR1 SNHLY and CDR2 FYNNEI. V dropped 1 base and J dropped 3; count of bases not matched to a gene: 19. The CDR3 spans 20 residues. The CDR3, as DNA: TGTGCCAGCAGTGAAGTACCCCTAGCGGGGCCGAGGGGAATCGGCTACGAGCAGTACTTC. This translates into CASSEVPLAGPRGIGYEQYF.

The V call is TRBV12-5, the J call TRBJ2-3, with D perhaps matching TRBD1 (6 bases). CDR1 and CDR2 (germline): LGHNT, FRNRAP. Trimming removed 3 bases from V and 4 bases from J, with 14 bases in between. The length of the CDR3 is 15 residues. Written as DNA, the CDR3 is TGTGCTAGTGGTTTTGGGACACCCGGGGCAGATACGCAGTATTTT. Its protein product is CASGFGTPGADTQYF.

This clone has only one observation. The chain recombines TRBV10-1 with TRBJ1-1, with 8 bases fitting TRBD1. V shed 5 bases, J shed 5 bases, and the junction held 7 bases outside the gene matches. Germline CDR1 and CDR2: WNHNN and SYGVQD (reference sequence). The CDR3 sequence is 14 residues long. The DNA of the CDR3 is TGCGCCAGCAGTCCCGGGACAGGAGGAACTGAAGCTTTCTTT. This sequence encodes CASSPGTGGTEAFF.

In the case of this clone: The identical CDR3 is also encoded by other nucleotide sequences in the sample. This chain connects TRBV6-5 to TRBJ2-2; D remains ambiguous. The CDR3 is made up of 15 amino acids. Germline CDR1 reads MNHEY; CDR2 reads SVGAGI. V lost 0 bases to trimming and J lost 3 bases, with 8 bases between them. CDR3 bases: TGTGCCAGCAGTTACTCAGGCAGTTACACCGGGGAGCTGTTTTTT. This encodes CASSYSGSYTGELFF.

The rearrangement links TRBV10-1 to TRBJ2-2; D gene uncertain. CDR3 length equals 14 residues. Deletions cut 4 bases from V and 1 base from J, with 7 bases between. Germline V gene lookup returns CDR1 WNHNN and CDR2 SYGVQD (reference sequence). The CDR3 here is CASSASGNTGELFF. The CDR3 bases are TGCGCCAGCAGTGCGTCAGGGAACACCGGGGAGCTGTTTTTT.

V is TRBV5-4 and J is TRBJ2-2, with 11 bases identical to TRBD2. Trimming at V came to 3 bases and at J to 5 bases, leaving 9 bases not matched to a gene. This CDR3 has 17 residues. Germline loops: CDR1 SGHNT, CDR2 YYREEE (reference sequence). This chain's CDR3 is CASSSLGTSGRTGELFF. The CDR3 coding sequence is TGTGCCAGCAGCTCCCTAGGGACTAGCGGACGGACCGGGGAGCTGTTTTTT.

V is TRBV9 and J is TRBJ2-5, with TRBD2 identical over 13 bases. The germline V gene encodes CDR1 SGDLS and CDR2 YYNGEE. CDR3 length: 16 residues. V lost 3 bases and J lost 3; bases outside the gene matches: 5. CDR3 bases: TGTGCCAGCAGCGCCGGACTAGCGGGGGCCAAAGAGACCCAGTACTTC. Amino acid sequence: CASSAGLAGAKETQYF.

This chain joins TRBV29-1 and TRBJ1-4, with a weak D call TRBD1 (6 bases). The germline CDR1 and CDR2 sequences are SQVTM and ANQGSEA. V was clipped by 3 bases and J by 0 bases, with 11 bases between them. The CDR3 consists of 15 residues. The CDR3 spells CSVDAGAATNEKLFF. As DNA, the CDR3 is TGCAGCGTTGATGCAGGGGCGGCAACTAATGAAAAACTGTTTTTT.

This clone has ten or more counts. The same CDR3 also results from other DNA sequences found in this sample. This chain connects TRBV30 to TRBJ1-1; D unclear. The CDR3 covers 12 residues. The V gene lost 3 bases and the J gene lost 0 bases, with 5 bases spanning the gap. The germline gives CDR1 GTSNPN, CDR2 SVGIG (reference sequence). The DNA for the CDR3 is TGTGCCTGGAGGTCAATGAACACTGAAGCTTTCTTT. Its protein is CAWRSMNTEAFF. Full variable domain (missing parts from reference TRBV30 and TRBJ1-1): SQTIHQWPATLVQPVGSPLSLECTVEGTSNPNLYWYRQAAGRGLQLLFYSVGIGQISSEVPQNLSASRPQDRQFILSSKKLLLSDSGFYLCAWRSMNTEAFFGQGTRLTVV.

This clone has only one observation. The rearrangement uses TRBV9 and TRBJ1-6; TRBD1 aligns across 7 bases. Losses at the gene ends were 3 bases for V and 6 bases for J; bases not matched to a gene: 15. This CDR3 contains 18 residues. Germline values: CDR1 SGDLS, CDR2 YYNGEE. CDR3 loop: CASSGSDGRGSGNSPLHF. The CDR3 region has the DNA TGTGCCAGCAGCGGTAGCGATGGCAGGGGGTCAGGTAATTCACCCCTCCACTTT.

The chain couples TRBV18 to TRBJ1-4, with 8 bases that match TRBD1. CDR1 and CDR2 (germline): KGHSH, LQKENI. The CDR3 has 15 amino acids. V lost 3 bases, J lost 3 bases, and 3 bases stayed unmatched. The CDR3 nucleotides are TGTGCCAGCTCACCCGAGACAGGGGCTAATGAAAAACTGTTTTTT. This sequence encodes CASSPETGANEKLFF.

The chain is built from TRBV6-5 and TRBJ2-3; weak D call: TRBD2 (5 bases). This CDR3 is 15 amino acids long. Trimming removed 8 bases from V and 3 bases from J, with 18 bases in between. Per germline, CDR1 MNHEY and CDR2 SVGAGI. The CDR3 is CASGFGKGRTDTQYF. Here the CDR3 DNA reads TGTGCCAGCGGCTTTGGGAAAGGGAGAACAGATACGCAGTATTTT.

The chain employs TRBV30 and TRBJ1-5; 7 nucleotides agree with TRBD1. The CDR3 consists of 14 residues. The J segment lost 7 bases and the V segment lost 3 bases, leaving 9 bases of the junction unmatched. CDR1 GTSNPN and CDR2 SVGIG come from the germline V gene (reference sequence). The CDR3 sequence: CAWSTDRELQPQHF. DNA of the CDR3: TGTGCCTGGAGCACCGACAGGGAACTCCAGCCCCAGCATTTT.